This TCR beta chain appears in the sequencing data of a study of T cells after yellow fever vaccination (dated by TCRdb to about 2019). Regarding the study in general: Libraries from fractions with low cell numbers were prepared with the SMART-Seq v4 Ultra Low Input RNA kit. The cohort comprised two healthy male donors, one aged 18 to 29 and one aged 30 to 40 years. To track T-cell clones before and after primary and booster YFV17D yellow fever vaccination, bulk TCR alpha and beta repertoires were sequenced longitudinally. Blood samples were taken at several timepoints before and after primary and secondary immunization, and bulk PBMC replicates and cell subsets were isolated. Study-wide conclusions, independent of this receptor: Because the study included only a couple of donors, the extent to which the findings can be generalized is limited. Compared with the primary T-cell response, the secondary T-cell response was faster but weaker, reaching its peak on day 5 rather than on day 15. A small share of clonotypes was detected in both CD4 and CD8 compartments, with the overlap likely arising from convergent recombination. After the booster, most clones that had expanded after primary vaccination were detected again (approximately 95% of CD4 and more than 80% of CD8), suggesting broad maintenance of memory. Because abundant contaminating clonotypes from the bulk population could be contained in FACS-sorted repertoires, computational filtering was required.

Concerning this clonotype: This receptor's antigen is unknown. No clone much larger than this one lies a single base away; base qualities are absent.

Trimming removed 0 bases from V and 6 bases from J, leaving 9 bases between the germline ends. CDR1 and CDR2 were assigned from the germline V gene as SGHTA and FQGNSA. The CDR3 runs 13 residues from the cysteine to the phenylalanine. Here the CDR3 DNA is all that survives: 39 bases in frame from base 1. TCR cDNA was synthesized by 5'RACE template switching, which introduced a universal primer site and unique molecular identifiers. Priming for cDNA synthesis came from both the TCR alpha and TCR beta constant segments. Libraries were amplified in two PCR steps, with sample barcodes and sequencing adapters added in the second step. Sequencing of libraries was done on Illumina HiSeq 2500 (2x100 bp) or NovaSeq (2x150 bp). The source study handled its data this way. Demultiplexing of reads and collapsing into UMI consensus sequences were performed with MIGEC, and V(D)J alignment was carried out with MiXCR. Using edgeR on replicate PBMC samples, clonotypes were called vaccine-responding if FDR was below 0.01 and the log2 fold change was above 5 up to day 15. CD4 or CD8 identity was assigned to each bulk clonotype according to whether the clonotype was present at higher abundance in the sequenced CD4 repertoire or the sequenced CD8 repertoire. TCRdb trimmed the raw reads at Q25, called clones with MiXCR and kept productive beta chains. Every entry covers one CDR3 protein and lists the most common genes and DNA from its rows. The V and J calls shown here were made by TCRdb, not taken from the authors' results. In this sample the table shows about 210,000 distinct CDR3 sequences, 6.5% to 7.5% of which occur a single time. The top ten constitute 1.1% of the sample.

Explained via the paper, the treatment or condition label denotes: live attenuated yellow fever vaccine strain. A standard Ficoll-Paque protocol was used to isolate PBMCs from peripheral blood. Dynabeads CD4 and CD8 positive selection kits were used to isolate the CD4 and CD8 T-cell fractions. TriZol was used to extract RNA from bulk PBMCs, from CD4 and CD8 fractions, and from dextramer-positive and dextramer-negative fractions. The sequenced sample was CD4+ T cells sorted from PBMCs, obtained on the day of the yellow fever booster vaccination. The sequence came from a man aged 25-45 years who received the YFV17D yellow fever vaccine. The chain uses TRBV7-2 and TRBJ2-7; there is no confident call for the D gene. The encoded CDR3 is CASSLALPSEQYF. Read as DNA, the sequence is TGTGCCAGCAGCTTAGCCCTGCCAAGCGAGCAGTACTTC. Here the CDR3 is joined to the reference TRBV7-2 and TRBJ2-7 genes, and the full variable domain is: GAGVSQSPSNKVTEKGKDVELRCDPISGHTALYWYRQSLGQGLEFLIYFQGNSAPDKSGLPSDRFSAERTGGSVSTLTIQRTQQEDSAVYLCASSLALPSEQYFGPGTRLTVT.